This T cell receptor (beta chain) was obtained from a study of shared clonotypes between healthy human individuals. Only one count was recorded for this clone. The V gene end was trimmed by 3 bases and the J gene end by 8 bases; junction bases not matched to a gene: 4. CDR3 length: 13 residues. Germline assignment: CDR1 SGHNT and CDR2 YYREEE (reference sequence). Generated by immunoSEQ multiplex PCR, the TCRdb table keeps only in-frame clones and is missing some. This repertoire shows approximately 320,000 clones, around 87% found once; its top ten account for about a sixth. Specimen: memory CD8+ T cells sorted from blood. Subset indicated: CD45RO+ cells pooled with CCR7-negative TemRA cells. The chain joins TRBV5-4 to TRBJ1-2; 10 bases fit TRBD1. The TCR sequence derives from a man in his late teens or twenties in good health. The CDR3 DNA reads TGTGCCAGCAGCTCCCGGACAGGGGGAGGCTACACCTTC. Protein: CASSSRTGGGYTF.